This T cell receptor beta chain was recorded in a study of blood T cell repertoires in COVID-19. Study-wide background: Acute and convalescent COVID-19 samples came from the United States, Italy and Spain. Sample material is recorded as cDNA or gDNA derived from T cells, B-cell-depleted T cells, or PBMCs.

Authors' data handling: Reference gene primer amplification gave estimated nucleated cell counts. Some clones are missing from TCRdb's copy, which holds only in-frame ones; the method was immunoSEQ multiplex PCR. V, J and clone size were drawn from that table, and D and trimming were deduced from the DNA. This table has a few hundred thousand clones, 85% appearing once. In this sample, this clone turned up a few times. Germline V gives CDR1 SGHRS, CDR2 YFSETQ. Trimming cost V 0 bases and J 6 bases; bases outside gene matches: 1. The CDR3 runs 13 residues. Sequencing input: peripheral blood. The genes are TRBV5-1 and TRBJ1-2; 8 nucleotides line up with TRBD1. This receptor was taken from a woman between 18 and 29 years old with acute or convalescent COVID-19. This CDR3 is CASSLGTGNGYTF. The CDR3 DNA is TGCGCCAGCAGCTTGGGGACAGGGAATGGCTACACCTTC.